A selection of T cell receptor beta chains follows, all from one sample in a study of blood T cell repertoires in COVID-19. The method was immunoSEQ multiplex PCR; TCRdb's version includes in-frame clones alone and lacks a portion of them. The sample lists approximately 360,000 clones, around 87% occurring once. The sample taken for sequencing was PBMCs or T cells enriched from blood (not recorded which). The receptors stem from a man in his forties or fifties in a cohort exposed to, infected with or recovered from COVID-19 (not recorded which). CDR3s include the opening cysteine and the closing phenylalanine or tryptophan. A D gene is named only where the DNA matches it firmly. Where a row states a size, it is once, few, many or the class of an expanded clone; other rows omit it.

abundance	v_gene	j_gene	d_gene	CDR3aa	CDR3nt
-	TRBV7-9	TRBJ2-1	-	CASTLSYNEQFF	TGTGCCAGCACCCTAAGTTACAATGAGCAGTTCTTC
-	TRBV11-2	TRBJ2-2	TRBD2	CASSHSTSANTGELFF	TGTGCCAGCAGCCACTCGACTAGCGCGAACACCGGGGAGCTGTTTTTT
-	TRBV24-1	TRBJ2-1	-	CATSESSVSRQFF	TGTGCCACCAGTGAGTCTAGCGTCTCTCGGCAGTTCTTC
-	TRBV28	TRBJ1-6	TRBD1	CASSLWTGIGLNSPLHF	TGTGCCAGCAGTTTATGGACAGGGATCGGGCTAAATTCACCCCTCCACTTT
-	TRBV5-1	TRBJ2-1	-	CASSSTLENEQFF	TGCGCCAGCAGCTCGACTCTCGAAAATGAGCAGTTCTTC
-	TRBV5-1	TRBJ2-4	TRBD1	CASSARTGKNIQYF	TGCGCCAGCAGCGCGAGGACAGGGAAAAACATTCAGTACTTC
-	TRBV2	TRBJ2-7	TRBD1	CASSPGQGASEQYF	TGTGCCAGCAGCCCAGGACAGGGGGCTTCCGAGCAGTACTTC
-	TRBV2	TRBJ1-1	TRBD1	CASSGDRGANTEAFF	TGTGCCAGCAGTGGGGACAGGGGGGCGAACACTGAAGCTTTCTTT
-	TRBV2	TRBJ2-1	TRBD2	CASSRKGTSGNYEQFF	TGTGCCAGCAGCAGGAAAGGGACTAGCGGGAATTATGAGCAGTTCTTC
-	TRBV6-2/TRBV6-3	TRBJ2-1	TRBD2	CASSPGTSFNYNEQFF	TGTGCCAGCAGTCCGGGGACTAGCTTCAACTACAATGAGCAGTTCTTC
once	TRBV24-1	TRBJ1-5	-	CATSDAISNRPYSNQPQHF	TGTGCCACCAGTGATGCCATTAGTAACAGGCCTTATAGCAATCAGCCCCAGCATTTT
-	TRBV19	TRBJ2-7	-	CASSIQSGGSYEQYF	TGTGCCAGTAGTATCCAATCAGGGGGGTCCTACGAGCAGTACTTC
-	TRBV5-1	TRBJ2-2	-	CASSLRTGNVNTGELFF	TGCGCCAGCAGCCTACGTACGGGGAACGTGAACACCGGGGAGCTGTTTTTT
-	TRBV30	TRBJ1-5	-	CAWSVRGGATPSNQPQHF	TGTGCCTGGAGTGTACGGGGAGGAGCTACACCTAGCAATCAGCCCCAGCATTTT
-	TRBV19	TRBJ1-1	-	CASSVPGTEAFF	TGTGCCAGTAGTGTTCCCGGTACTGAAGCTTTCTTT
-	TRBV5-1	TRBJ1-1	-	CASSPPGRNTEAFF	TGCGCCAGCAGCCCGCCGGGGAGGAACACTGAAGCTTTCTTT
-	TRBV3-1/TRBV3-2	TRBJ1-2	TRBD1	CASSQDLIRDRGGSGYTF	TGTGCCAGCAGCCAAGATTTAATCCGGGACAGGGGAGGGAGTGGCTACACCTTC
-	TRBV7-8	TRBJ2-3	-	CASSPLRTTSTDTQYF	TGTGCCAGCAGCCCCCTTCGGACAACTAGCACAGATACGCAGTATTTT
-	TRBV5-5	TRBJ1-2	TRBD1	CASSGDRGRRDTF	TGTGCCAGCAGCGGTGACAGGGGGCGCAGGGACACCTTC
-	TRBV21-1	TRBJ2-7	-	CASSKIRGGYEQYF	TGTGCCAGCAGCAAAATCCGAGGGGGTTACGAGCAGTACTTC
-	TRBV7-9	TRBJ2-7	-	CASSPGAYEQYF	TGTGCCAGCAGCCCCGGGGCCTACGAGCAGTACTTC
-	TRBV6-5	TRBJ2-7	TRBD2	CASGLAGGPYEQYF	TGTGCCAGCGGACTAGCGGGAGGGCCCTACGAGCAGTACTTC
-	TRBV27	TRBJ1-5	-	CASSPRFGRGSNQPQHF	TGTGCCAGCAGTCCCCGGTTTGGGCGAGGGAGCAATCAGCCCCAGCATTTT
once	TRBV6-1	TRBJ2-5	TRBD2	CASSEAGSGRAETQYF	TGTGCCAGCAGTGAAGCTGGTAGCGGGAGAGCGGAGACCCAGTACTTC
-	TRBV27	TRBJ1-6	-	CASSFSGISPLHF	TGTGCCAGCAGTTTTTCGGGGATTTCACCCCTCCACTTT
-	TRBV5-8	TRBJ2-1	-	CASSGATGPTYNEQFF	TGTGCCAGCAGCGGGGCCACAGGCCCGACCTACAATGAGCAGTTCTTC
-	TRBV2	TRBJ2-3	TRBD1	CASSTGGLDTQYF	TGTGCCAGCAGTACAGGGGGCTTGGATACGCAGTATTTT
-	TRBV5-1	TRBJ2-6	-	CASSTDLFGANVLTF	TGCGCCAGCAGCACAGACCTCTTTGGGGCCAACGTCCTGACTTTC
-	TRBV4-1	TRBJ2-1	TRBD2	CASSQPGLGSNEQFF	TGCGCCAGCAGCCAACCGGGACTAGGGTCCAATGAGCAGTTCTTC
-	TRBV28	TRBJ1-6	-	CASSRTGTYNSPLHF	TGTGCCAGCAGTCGAACAGGGACATATAATTCACCCCTCCACTTT
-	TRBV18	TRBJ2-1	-	CASSPPGVNEQFF	TGTGCCAGCTCACCCCCCGGGGTCAATGAGCAGTTCTTC
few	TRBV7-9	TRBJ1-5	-	CASSLDSQPQHF	TGTGCCAGCAGCTTAGATAGTCAGCCCCAGCATTTT
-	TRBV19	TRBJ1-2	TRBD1	CASSTGQGFVYGYTF	TGTGCCAGTAGTACCGGACAGGGTTTCGTCTATGGCTACACCTTC
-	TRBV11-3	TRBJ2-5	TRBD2	CASSSRTSGLEETQYF	TGTGCCAGCAGCTCGCGGACTAGCGGGTTGGAAGAGACCCAGTACTTC
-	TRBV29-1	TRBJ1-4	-	CSVEVGRKLFF	TGCAGCGTTGAAGTGGGGCGGAAACTGTTTTTT
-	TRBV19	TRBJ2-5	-	CASSPGWGQETQYF	TGTGCCAGTAGCCCGGGGTGGGGACAAGAGACCCAGTACTTC
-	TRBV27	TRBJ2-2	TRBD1	CASSFGTGGSGELFF	TGTGCCAGCAGTTTCGGGACAGGGGGGTCCGGGGAGCTGTTTTTT
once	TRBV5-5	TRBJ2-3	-	CASSLTGGRTDTQYF	TGTGCCAGCAGCTTGACAGGAGGGCGTACAGATACGCAGTATTTT
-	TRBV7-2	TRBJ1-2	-	CASSLNSRGYTF	TGTGCCAGCAGCTTAAACAGCAGGGGCTACACCTTC
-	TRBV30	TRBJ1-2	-	CAWIPPGGTGRGYTF	TGTGCCTGGATTCCCCCCGGGGGAACGGGCCGTGGCTACACCTTC
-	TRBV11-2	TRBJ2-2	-	CASSPWGVNTGELFF	TGTGCCAGCAGCCCTTGGGGCGTGAACACCGGGGAGCTGTTTTTT
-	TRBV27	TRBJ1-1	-	CASSYRGANTEAFF	TGTGCCAGCAGTTATCGCGGGGCGAACACTGAAGCTTTCTTT
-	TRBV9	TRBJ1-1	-	CASSVKEGTEAFF	TGTGCCAGCAGCGTCAAGGAGGGGACTGAAGCTTTCTTT
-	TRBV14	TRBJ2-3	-	CASSLTEGPQYF	TGTGCCAGCAGCCTCACCGAGGGTCCGCAGTATTTT
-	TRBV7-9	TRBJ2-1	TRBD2	CASSLGLAGTLGGEQFF	TGTGCCAGCAGCTTGGGACTAGCGGGAACCTTAGGAGGTGAGCAGTTCTTC
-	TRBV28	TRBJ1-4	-	CASSFQAGVGEKLFF	TGTGCCAGCAGTTTCCAGGCAGGGGTTGGTGAAAAACTGTTTTTT
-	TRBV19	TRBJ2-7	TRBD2	CASSMMVAGGNYEQYF	TGTGCCAGTAGTATGATGGTAGCGGGAGGAAACTACGAGCAGTACTTC
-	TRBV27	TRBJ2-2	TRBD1	CASSIRDRSNGELFF	TGTGCCAGCAGTATCCGGGACAGGTCGAACGGGGAGCTGTTTTTT
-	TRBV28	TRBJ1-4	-	CASSSRNGAKLFF	TGTGCCAGCAGTTCTAGGAACGGTGCAAAACTGTTTTTT
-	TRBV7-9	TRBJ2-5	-	CASSSRVGETQYF	TGTGCCAGCAGCTCCAGGGTCGGAGAGACCCAGTACTTC
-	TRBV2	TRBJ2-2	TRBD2	CASSNGLAGGTGELFF	TGTGCCAGCAGTAACGGACTAGCGGGAGGAACCGGGGAGCTGTTTTTT
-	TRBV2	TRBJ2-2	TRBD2	CAIRYRGLATTGELFF	TGTGCCATAAGGTACCGGGGACTAGCCACCACCGGGGAGCTGTTTTTT